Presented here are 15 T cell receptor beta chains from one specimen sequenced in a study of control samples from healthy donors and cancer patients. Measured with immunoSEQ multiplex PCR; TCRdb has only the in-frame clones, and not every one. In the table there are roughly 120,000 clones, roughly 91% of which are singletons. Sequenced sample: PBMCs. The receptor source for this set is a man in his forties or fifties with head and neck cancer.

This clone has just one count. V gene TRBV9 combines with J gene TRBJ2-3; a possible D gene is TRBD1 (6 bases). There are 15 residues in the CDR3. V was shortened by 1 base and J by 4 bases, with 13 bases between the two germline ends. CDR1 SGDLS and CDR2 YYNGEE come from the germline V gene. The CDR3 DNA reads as TGTGCCAGCAGCGTACTTCAACAGGGTTCAGATACGCAGTATTTT. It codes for CASSVLQQGSDTQYF.

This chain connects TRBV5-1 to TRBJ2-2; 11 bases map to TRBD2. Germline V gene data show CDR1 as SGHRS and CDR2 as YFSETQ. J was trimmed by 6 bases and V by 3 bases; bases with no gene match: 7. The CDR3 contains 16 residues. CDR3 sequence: CASSSLSGGAAGELFF. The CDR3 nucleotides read TGCGCCAGCAGCTCCCTTAGCGGGGGGGCCGCCGGGGAGCTGTTTTTT.

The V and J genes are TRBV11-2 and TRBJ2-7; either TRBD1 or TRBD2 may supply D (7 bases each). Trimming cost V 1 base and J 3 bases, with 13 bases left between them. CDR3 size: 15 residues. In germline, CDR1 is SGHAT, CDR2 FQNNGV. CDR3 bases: TGTGCCAGCAGCTTAGGGGCAGGGGGGGTCTACGAGCAGTACTTC. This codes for CASSLGAGGVYEQYF. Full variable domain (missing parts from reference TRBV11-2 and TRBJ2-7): EAGVAQSPRYKIIEKRQSVAFWCNPISGHATLYWYQQILGQGPKLLIQFQNNGVVDDSQLPKDRFSAERLKGVDSTLKIQPAKLEDSAVYLCASSLGAGGVYEQYFGPGTRLTVT.

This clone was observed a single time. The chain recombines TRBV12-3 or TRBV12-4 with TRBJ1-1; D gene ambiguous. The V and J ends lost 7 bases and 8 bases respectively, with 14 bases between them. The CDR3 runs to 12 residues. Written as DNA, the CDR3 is TGTGCCAGCACACCTCGGCAGGACGAAGCTTTCTTT. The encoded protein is CASTPRQDEAFF.

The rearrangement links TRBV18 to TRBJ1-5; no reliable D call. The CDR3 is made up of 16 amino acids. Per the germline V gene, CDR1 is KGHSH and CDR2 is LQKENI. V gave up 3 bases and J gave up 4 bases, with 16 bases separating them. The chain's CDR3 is CASSPYPILRNQPQHF. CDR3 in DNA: TGTGCCAGCTCACCTTATCCTATCCTGCGAAATCAGCCCCAGCATTTT.

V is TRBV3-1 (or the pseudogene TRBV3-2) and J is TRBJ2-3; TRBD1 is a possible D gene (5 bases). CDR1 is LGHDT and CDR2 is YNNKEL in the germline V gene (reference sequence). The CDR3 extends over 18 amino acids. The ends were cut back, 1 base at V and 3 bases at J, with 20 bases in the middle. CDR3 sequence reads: CASSQAPLTAFGTDTQYF. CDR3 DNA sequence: TGTGCCAGCAGCCAAGCTCCTCTGACAGCCTTTGGGACAGATACGCAGTATTTT.

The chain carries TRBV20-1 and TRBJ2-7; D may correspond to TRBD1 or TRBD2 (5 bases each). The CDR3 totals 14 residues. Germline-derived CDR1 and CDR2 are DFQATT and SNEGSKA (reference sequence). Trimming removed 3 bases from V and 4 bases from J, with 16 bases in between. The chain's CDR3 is CSASFFGALYEQYF. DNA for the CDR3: TGCAGTGCTAGTTTCTTCGGGGCGTTATACGAGCAGTACTTC.

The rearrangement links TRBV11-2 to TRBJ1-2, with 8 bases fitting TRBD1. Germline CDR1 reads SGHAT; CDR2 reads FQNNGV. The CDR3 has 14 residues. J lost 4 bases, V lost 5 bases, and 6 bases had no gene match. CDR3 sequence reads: CASSLGQGLYGYTF. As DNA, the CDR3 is TGTGCCAGCAGCCTAGGACAGGGACTCTATGGCTACACCTTC.

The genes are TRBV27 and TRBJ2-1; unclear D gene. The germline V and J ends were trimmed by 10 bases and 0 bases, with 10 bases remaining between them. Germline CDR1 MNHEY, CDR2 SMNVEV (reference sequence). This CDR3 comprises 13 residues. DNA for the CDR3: TGTGCCACCCGACGGAGCTCCTACAATGAGCAGTTCTTC. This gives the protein CATRRSSYNEQFF.

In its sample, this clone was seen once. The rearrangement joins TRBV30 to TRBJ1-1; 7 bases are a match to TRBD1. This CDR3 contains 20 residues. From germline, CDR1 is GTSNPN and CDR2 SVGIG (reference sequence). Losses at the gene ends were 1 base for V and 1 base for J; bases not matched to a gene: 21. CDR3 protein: CAWSAPAPDREIFGNTEAFF. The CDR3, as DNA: TGTGCCTGGAGTGCCCCCGCTCCTGACAGGGAGATCTTTGGGAACACTGAAGCTTTCTTT.

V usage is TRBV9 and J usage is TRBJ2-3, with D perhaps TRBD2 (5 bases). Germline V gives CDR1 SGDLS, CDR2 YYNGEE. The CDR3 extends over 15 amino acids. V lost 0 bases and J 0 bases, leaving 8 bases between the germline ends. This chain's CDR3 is CASSVVSASTDTQYF. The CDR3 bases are TGTGCCAGCAGCGTAGTTAGCGCTAGCACAGATACGCAGTATTTT.

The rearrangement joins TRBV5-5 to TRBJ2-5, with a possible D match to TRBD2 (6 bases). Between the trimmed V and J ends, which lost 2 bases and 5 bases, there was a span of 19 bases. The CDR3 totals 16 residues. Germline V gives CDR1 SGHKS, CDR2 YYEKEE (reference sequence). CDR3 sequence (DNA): TGTGCCAGCAGCTTCCGGGACTCAACGCTTGGGGAGACCCAGTACTTC. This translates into CASSFRDSTLGETQYF.

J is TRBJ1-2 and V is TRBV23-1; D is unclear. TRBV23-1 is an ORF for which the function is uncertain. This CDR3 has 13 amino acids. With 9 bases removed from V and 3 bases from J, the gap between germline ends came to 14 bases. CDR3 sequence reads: CASRGYQDYGYTF. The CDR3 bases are TGCGCCAGTAGAGGGTACCAGGACTATGGCTACACCTTC.

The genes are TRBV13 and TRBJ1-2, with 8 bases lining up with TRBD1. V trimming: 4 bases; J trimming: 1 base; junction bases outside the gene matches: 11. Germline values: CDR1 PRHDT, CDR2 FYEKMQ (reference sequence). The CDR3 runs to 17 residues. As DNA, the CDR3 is TGTGCCAGCAGCTCACAACCGGGACAGGCCCTTAACTATGGCTACACCTTC. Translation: CASSSQPGQALNYGYTF.

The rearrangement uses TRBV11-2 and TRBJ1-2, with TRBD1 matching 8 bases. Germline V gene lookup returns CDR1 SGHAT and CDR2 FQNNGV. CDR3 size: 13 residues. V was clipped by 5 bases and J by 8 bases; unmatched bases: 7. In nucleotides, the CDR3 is TGTGCCAGCAGCCGCGACAGGGGACGCGGCTACACCTTC. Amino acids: CASSRDRGRGYTF.